This T cell receptor beta chain originates from a study of brain T cells in children with intractable seizures. Generated by immunoSEQ multiplex PCR, the TCRdb table keeps only in-frame clones and is missing some. The table includes some 20,000 clones, approximately 94% detected once. Germline V lookup: CDR1 SQVTM, CDR2 ANQGSEA. CDR3 length: 11 amino acids. The V and J ends lost 2 bases and 7 bases respectively, with 6 bases between them. The specimen comprised peripheral blood, sampled at surgery. The TCR was taken from a boy aged 5-17 years with focal cortical dysplasia and intractable seizures. This sequence joins TRBV29-1 and TRBJ2-1; D ambiguous. The CDR3 sequence: CSVEQGNEQFF. The DNA of the CDR3 is TGCAGCGTTGAACAAGGGAATGAGCAGTTCTTC.